The 20 T cell receptor beta chains presented below share a single source sample, sequenced in a study of T cells in localized non-small cell lung cancer. Profiled with immunoSEQ multiplex PCR; TCRdb holds only in-frame clones, not every one. The data show approximately 40,000 clones, around 85% seen once. The specimen comprised peripheral blood, sampled before any cancer treatment. Every receptor here comes from a man between 35 and 75 years old with stage I lung adenocarcinoma.

The chain recombines TRBV7-9 with TRBJ2-5, with 9 bases lining up with TRBD2. From germline, CDR1 is SEHNR and CDR2 FQNEAQ (reference sequence). After removal of 2 bases from V and 4 bases from J, the junction contained 5 bases not matched to a gene. CDR3 length equals 15 residues. The CDR3 DNA is TGTGCCAGCAGCTTATTGTTAGCGGGAGTAGAGACCCAGTACTTC. Amino acid sequence: CASSLLLAGVETQYF.

The chain combines TRBV5-4 with TRBJ1-4; no clear D gene. CDR3 length equals 15 residues. Trimming shortened V by 3 bases and J by 5 bases, and 14 bases separated the two germline ends. From germline, CDR1 is SGHNT and CDR2 YYREEE (reference sequence). The DNA of the CDR3 is TGTGCCAGCAGCTACAGACAAAGTAGCAATGAAAAACTGTTTTTT. Encoded protein: CASSYRQSSNEKLFF.

In DNA, the CDR3 is TGTGCCAGCAGCCCAACCGGGACAGGGGCTAAGACCCAGTACTTC. Its translation: CASSPTGTGAKTQYF. The gene calls are TRBV7-9 and TRBJ2-5; 10 bases line up with TRBD1. This CDR3 has 15 amino acids. The germline V gene has CDR1 SEHNR and CDR2 FQNEAQ (reference sequence). J lost 6 bases, V lost 5 bases, and 9 bases had no gene match.

This clone was seen only once. The CDR3 DNA reads as TGTGCCACCAGCAGAGATGTGAGGGTGGTCACTGAAGCTTTCTTT. This gives the protein CATSRDVRVVTEAFF. The chain recombines TRBV15 with TRBJ1-1; unclear D gene. From germline, CDR1 is LNHNV and CDR2 YYDKDF (reference sequence). The CDR3 is 15 residues long. V lost 0 bases to trimming and J lost 4 bases, with 12 bases between them.

The rearrangement joins TRBV29-1 to TRBJ2-1; maybe TRBD2 (6 bases). From germline, CDR1 is SQVTM and CDR2 ANQGSEA. The CDR3 consists of 13 residues. With 1 base removed from V and 8 bases from J, the gap between germline ends came to 12 bases. Here the CDR3 reads CSVEGASVDEQFF. The CDR3 DNA sequence: TGCAGCGTTGAAGGCGCTAGCGTGGATGAGCAGTTCTTC.

The chain uses TRBV7-9 and TRBJ2-3; D not certain. CDR1 is SEHNR, CDR2 FQNEAQ, per germline (reference sequence). V lost 5 bases and J lost 5, with 8 bases in between. The CDR3 sequence is 12 residues long. CDR3 protein: CASSPLEDTQYF. DNA for the CDR3: TGTGCCAGCAGCCCCCTTGAAGATACGCAGTATTTT.

The rearrangement links TRBV11-3 to TRBJ2-5, with D unclear. CDR3 length equals 15 residues. Germline CDR1 SGHNT, CDR2 YENEEA. The V end lost 1 base, the J end lost 3 bases, and 12 bases lay between the germline ends. Written as DNA, the CDR3 is TGTGCCAGCAGCTTAGGTTTAGGAGAAAAAGAGACCCAGTACTTC. It specifies CASSLGLGEKETQYF.

In DNA, the CDR3 is TGTGCCAGCAGCGCGACTAGCACAGATACGCAGTATTTT. Amino acid sequence: CASSATSTDTQYF. The genes are TRBV7-3 and TRBJ2-3; D is unclear. CDR3 length: 13 amino acids. Trimming removed 5 bases from V and 0 bases from J, with 6 bases in between. The germline V gene encodes CDR1 SGHTA and CDR2 FQGTGA. The variable domain in full, completed from reference TRBV7-3 and TRBJ2-3, reads GAGVSQTPSNKVTEKGKYVELRCDPISGHTALYWYRQSLGQGPEFLIYFQGTGAADDSGLPNDRFFAVRPEGSVSTLKIQRTERGDSAVYLCASSATSTDTQYFGPGTRLTVL.

The chain links TRBV27 to TRBJ2-7, with a tentative D call TRBD2 (6 bases). Germline V CDR1 and CDR2: MNHEY, SMNVEV (reference sequence). Trimming pared 8 bases from V and 3 bases from J, leaving 17 bases between. The CDR3 spans 14 residues. The CDR3 DNA is TGTGCCAGCCGTAACCGGGACTCATACTACGAGCAGTACTTC. Translation gives CASRNRDSYYEQYF.

The chain recombines TRBV6-5 with TRBJ1-2, with D perhaps TRBD1 (6 bases). Trimming pared 5 bases from V and 4 bases from J, leaving 8 bases between. The CDR3 spans 12 residues. Germline lookup yields CDR1 MNHEY and CDR2 SVGAGI. The CDR3 is CASSGTTYGYTF. For the CDR3, the DNA is TGTGCCAGCAGTGGGACAACCTATGGCTACACCTTC.

The gene calls are TRBV2 and TRBJ2-5; TRBD2 is a possible D gene (6 bases). CDR3 size: 14 residues. Germline V lookup: CDR1 SNHLY, CDR2 FYNNEI. The V end was cut by 6 bases, the J end by 2 bases, with 13 bases between. This chain's CDR3 is CASSAQGLQETQYF. The CDR3 DNA reads TGTGCCAGCAGCGCCCAGGGACTGCAAGAGACCCAGTACTTC.

The chain is built from TRBV5-4 and TRBJ2-1, with 7 bases identical to TRBD2. The ends lost 4 bases at V and 4 bases at J; junction bases unmatched: 17. The CDR3 is made up of 18 amino acids. CDR1 SGHNT and CDR2 YYREEE come from the germline V gene (reference sequence). In DNA, the CDR3 is TGTGCCAGCAGCCCGCCGGGGGGAGGAGCGGGATCATACAATGAGCAGTTCTTC. Translated, it gives CASSPPGGGAGSYNEQFF. The full variable domain, rest sourced from reference TRBV5-4 and TRBJ2-1, is ETGVTQSPTHLIKTRGQQVTLRCSSQSGHNTVSWYQQALGQGPQFIFQYYREEENGRGNFPPRFSGLQFPNYSSELNVNALELDDSALYLCASSPPGGGAGSYNEQFFGPGTRLTVL.

This clone turned up a few times. The J gene is TRBJ1-1, the V gene TRBV9; D gene uncertain. The CDR3 length is 13 residues. With 3 bases removed from V and 0 bases from J, the gap between germline ends came to 6 bases. In germline, CDR1 is SGDLS, CDR2 YYNGEE. CDR3 sequence: CASSAGLNTEAFF. DNA for the CDR3: TGTGCCAGCAGCGCTGGATTGAACACTGAAGCTTTCTTT.

The V gene is TRBV11-2, the J gene TRBJ2-1; TRBD2 matches at 15 bases. The trim removed 0 bases at V and 3 bases at J, leaving 6 bases unmatched. Germline CDR1 reads SGHAT; CDR2 reads FQNNGV. The CDR3 contains 19 residues. CDR3 region: CASSLDGLAGGPLYNEQFF. The CDR3 DNA is TGTGCCAGCAGCTTAGATGGACTAGCGGGAGGGCCCCTCTACAATGAGCAGTTCTTC. Complete variable domain (other parts from reference TRBV11-2 and TRBJ2-1): EAGVAQSPRYKIIEKRQSVAFWCNPISGHATLYWYQQILGQGPKLLIQFQNNGVVDDSQLPKDRFSAERLKGVDSTLKIQPAKLEDSAVYLCASSLDGLAGGPLYNEQFFGPGTRLTVL.

V gene TRBV2 combines with J gene TRBJ2-1, with D possibly matching TRBD1 (5 bases). The CDR3 has 17 amino acids. Between the trimmed V and J ends, which lost 3 bases and 2 bases, there was a span of 17 bases. CDR1 and CDR2 from the germline V gene are SNHLY and FYNNEI. This CDR3 is CASSENPHRQTYNEQFF. DNA of the CDR3: TGTGCCAGCAGTGAGAACCCCCACAGGCAGACCTACAATGAGCAGTTCTTC.

The rearrangement uses TRBV10-3 and TRBJ2-5; no definite D call. Germline V lookup: CDR1 ENHRY, CDR2 SYGVKD. Trimming left V 1 base short and J 2 bases short, with 11 bases between. The CDR3 runs 15 residues. CDR3 nucleotide sequence: TGTGCCATCAGTGAGTGGGCAGTACCACAAGAGACCCAGTACTTC. This sequence encodes CAISEWAVPQETQYF.

The chain links TRBV9 to TRBJ2-7; D is tentatively TRBD1 or TRBD2 (6 bases each). This CDR3 comprises 14 residues. V shed 3 bases and J shed 3 bases, with 13 bases lying between them. Germline V gene sequence: CDR1 SGDLS, CDR2 YYNGEE. The CDR3 nucleotides are TGTGCCAGCAGCGAGGGGGGTCGGCACTACGAGCAGTACTTC. This encodes CASSEGGRHYEQYF.

The chain carries TRBV4-3 and TRBJ2-7; TRBD2 aligns across 9 bases. This CDR3 is built from 16 residues. Germline V gives CDR1 LGHNA, CDR2 YSLEER. The ends lost 2 bases at V and 5 bases at J; junction bases unmatched: 10. CDR3 bases: TGCGCCAGCAGCCAACTTAGCGGGAGCCCCGGAGACGAGCAGTACTTC. It translates to CASSQLSGSPGDEQYF.

The table lists this clone with a count of one. The gene calls are TRBV11-2 and TRBJ2-1; a possible D gene is TRBD2 (5 bases). Per the germline V gene, CDR1 is SGHAT and CDR2 is FQNNGV. Deletions cut 1 base from V and 6 bases from J, with 10 bases between. The CDR3 totals 14 residues. CDR3 in amino acids: CASSLARESNEQFF. Written as DNA, the CDR3 is TGTGCCAGCAGCTTAGCACGGGAATCCAATGAGCAGTTCTTC.

The V gene is TRBV29-1, the J gene TRBJ2-1, with TRBD2 identical over 13 bases. Trimming at V came to 3 bases and at J to 6 bases, leaving 2 bases not matched to a gene. CDR1 and CDR2 (germline): SQVTM, ANQGSEA. The CDR3 is 14 amino acids. The CDR3 sequence is CSVDTSGRANEQFF. CDR3 nucleotides: TGCAGCGTTGATACTAGCGGGAGGGCCAATGAGCAGTTCTTC.